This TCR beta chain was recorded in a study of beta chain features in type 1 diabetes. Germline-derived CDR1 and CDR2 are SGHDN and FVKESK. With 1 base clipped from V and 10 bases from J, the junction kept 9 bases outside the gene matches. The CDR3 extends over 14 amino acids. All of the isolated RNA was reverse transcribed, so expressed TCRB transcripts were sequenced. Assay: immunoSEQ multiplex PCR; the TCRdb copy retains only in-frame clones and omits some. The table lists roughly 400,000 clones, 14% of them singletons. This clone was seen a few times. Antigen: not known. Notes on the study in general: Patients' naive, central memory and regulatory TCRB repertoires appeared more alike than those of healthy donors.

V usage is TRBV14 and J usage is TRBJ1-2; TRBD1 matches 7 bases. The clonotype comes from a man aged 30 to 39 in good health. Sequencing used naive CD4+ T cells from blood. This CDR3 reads CASSQGFLGQSYTF. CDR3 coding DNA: TGTGCCAGCAGCCAAGGTTTTCTGGGACAGTCCTACACCTTC.